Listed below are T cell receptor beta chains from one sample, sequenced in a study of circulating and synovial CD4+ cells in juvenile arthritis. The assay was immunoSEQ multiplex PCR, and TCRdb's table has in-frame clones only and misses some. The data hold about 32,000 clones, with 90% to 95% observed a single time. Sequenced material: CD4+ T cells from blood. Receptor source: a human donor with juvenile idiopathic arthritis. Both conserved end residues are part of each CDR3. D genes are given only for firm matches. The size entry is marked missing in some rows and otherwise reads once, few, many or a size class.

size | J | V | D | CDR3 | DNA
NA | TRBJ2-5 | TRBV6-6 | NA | CASSYSGAQETQYF | TGTGCCAGCAGTTACTCGGGAGCACAAGAGACCCAGTACTTC
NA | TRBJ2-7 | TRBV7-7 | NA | CASSLRSSTYEQYF | TGTGCCAGCAGCTTAAGAAGCTCAACCTACGAGCAGTACTTC
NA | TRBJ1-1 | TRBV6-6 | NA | CASRLGGGTLNTEAFF | TGTGCCAGCAGGTTAGGGGGTGGGACACTGAACACTGAAGCTTTCTTT
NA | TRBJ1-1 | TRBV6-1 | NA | CASTKGWREGTEAFF | TGTGCCAGCACCAAAGGCTGGCGGGAGGGCACTGAAGCTTTCTTT
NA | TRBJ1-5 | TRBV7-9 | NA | CASSLRKGRLSNQPQHF | TGTGCCAGCAGCTTGCGCAAGGGGAGGTTAAGCAATCAGCCCCAGCATTTT
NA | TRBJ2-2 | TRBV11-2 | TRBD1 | CASSSLPGQGNTGELFF | TGTGCCAGCAGCTCCTTACCGGGACAGGGAAACACCGGGGAGCTGTTTTTT
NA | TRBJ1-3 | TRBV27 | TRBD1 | CASLTGDDRGNTIYF | TGTGCCAGCCTCACAGGGGACGACCGCGGAAACACCATATATTTT
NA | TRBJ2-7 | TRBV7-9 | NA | CASSLGPVTYEQYF | TGTGCCAGCAGCTTGGGCCCTGTCACCTACGAGCAGTACTTC
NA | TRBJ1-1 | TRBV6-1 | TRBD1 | CASTRDRDQFQAFF | TGTGCCAGCACCCGGGACAGGGACCAATTCCAAGCTTTCTTT
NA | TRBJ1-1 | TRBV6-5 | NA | CASIKGLSTEAFF | TGTGCCAGCATCAAGGGACTTAGCACTGAAGCTTTCTTT
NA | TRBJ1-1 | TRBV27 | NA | CASSYTGRGNTEAFF | TGTGCCAGCAGTTACACAGGGAGGGGGAACACTGAGGCTTTCTTT
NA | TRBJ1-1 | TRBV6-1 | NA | CASSEVGGVGAEAFF | TGTGCCAGCAGTGAAGTTGGAGGGGTAGGCGCTGAAGCTTTCTTT
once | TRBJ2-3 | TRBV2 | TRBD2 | CASNKRGPSTDTQYF | TGTGCCAGCAACAAGCGGGGGCCTAGCACAGATACGCAGTATTTT
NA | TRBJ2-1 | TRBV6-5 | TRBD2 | CASSPGLAYNEQFF | TGTGCCAGCAGCCCGGGACTAGCCTACAATGAGCAGTTCTTC
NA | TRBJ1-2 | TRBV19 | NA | CASSIDGLDYGYTF | TGTGCCAGTAGTATTGATGGGCTCGACTATGGCTACACCTTC
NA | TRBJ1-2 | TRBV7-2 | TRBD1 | CASSLAKGAANYGYTF | TGTGCCAGCAGCTTAGCGAAGGGGGCGGCTAACTATGGCTACACCTTC
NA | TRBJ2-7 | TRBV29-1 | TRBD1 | CSVTGFSEQYF | TGCAGCGTGACAGGGTTCAGCGAGCAGTACTTC
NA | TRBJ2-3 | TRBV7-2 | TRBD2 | CASGMSGGAADTQYF | TGTGCCAGCGGAATGAGCGGGGGGGCGGCAGATACGCAGTATTTT
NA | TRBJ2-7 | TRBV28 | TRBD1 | CASTQGDLTRQYF | TGTGCCAGCACTCAGGGGGATCTGACTCGGCAGTACTTC
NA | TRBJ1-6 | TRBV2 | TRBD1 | CASSRDRENSPLHF | TGTGCCAGCAGCAGGGACAGGGAAAATTCACCCCTCCACTTT
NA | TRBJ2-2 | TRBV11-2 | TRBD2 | CASSPGGAGGPISGELFF | TGTGCCAGCAGCCCGGGAGGGGCGGGGGGGCCTATAAGCGGGGAGCTGTTTTTT
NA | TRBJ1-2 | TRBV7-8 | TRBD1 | CASSPTGGGSYGYTF | TGTGCCAGCAGCCCGACAGGGGGCGGGAGCTATGGCTACACCTTC
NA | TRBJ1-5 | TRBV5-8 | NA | CASSLVAGARNQPQHF | TGTGCCAGCAGCTTGGTGGCGGGCGCCCGCAATCAGCCCCAGCATTTT
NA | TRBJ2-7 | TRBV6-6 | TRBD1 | CASSPAGTGAYEQYF | TGTGCCAGCAGCCCAGCCGGGACAGGAGCCTACGAGCAGTACTTC
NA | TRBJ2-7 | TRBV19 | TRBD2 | CASSVAGNYEQYF | TGTGCCAGTAGCGTAGCGGGGAACTACGAGCAGTACTTC
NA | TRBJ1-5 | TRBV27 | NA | CASSLSGRDSNQPQHF | TGTGCCAGCAGTTTATCCGGGAGGGATAGCAATCAGCCCCAGCATTTT
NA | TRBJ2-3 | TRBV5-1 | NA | CASSFTGSDTQYF | TGCGCCAGCAGTTTTACAGGGTCAGATACGCAGTATTTT
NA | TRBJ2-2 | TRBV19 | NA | CASSILAANTGELFF | TGTGCCAGTAGTATTCTAGCAGCGAACACCGGGGAGCTGTTTTTT
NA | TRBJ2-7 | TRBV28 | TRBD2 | CASNQAGFGGRGSYEQYF | TGTGCCAGCAACCAAGCGGGATTCGGGGGTAGAGGTTCCTACGAGCAGTACTTC
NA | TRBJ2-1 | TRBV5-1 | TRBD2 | CASSFLAGTFKQFF | TGCGCCAGCAGCTTCCTAGCGGGGACCTTTAAGCAGTTCTTC
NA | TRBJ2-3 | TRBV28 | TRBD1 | CATSYPGTATDTQYF | TGTGCCACCTCATATCCAGGGACAGCCACAGATACGCAGTATTTT